Sequencing of this T cell receptor (beta chain) was carried out in a study of shared clonotypes between healthy human individuals. Positively selected for CCR7, the CD45RO-negative cells used as naive CD8 cells excluded terminally differentiated effector memory CD45RA+ cells. As originally analysed: Without quality scores, immunoSEQ junctional reads could not be filtered like full-length reads. Sequenced by immunoSEQ multiplex PCR; TCRdb stores in-frame clones only, minus some. V, J and clone size derive from that table, while D and trimming were established from the DNA sequence. This sample has around 2,000,000 clones; 93% occur once, and the top ten carry roughly 1.8%. The sequencing input was naive CD8+ T cells from PBMCs. This clonotype was sampled from a young man in good health. Some clones in this sample may be carry-over from other donors' samples.

The CDR3 nucleotides read TGTGCCAGCAGCTCTCGGACAGGGGGTCAGCCCCAGCATTTT. This encodes CASSSRTGGQPQHF. The chain uses TRBV5-6 and TRBJ1-5; 10 nucleotides line up with TRBD1. V was clipped by 3 bases and J by 6 bases; unmatched bases: 3. This CDR3 is 14 amino acids long. Germline values: CDR1 SGHDT, CDR2 YYEEEE.